This TCR beta chain was observed in a study of blood T cell repertoires in COVID-19. For the study at large: The analysed material was cDNA or gDNA that came from T cells, B-cell-depleted T cells, or PBMCs.

Each participant's cohort was designated according to participant-reported clinical history. Recovery among Cohort 3 donors was established by two negative PCRs, clearance, or symptom resolution. CDR3 size: 16 residues. Authors' methods: Scientists estimated how many nucleated cells there were by amplifying reference gene primers. Some clones are missing from TCRdb's copy, which holds only in-frame ones; the method was immunoSEQ multiplex PCR. The V and J calls and clone size are taken from that table; D and trimming were inferred from the DNA. The sample shows hundreds of thousands of clones, about nine tenths of them seen only once. This clone came up a few times.

The sequenced sample was PBMCs or T cells enriched from blood (not recorded which). This chain links TRBV21-1 with TRBJ2-1; the table's D call of TRBD2 was not tested on the DNA. TRBV21-1 is reported as a pseudogene. The sequence came from a man between 40 and 49 years old who had recovered from COVID-19. Here the CDR3 reads CASGVLEREYHNEQFF. In DNA form, the CDR3 reads TGTGCCAGCGGGGTCTTGGAGCGGGAGTACCACAATGAGCAGTTCTTC.